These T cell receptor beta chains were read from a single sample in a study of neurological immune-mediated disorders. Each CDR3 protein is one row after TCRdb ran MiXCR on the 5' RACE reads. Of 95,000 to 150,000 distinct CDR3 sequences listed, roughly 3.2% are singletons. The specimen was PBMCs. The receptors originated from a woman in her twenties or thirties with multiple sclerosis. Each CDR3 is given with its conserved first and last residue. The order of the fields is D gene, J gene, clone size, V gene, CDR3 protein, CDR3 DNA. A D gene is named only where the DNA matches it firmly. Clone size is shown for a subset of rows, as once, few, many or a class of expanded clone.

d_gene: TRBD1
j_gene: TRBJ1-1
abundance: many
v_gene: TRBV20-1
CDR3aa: CSARRAGGTEAFF
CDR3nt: TGCAGTGCTAGGCGGGCAGGGGGCACTGAAGCTTTCTTT

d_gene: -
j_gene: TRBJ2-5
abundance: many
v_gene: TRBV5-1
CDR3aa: CASSSTGPETQYF
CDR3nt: TGCGCCAGCAGCTCGACGGGGCCAGAGACCCAGTACTTC

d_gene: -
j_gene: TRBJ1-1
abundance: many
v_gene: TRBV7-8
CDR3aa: CASSLALKGPSLSFF
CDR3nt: TGTGCCAGCAGCTTAGCGCTTAAGGGACCAAGTCTCTCTTTCTTT

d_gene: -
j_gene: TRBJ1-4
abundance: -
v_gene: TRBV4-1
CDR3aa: CASSQGSLTDNEKLFF
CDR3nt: TGCGCCAGCAGCCAAGGAAGCCTCACCGATAATGAAAAACTGTTTTTT

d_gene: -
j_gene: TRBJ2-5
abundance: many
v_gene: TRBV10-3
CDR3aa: CAISPLGPTETQYF
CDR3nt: TGTGCCATCAGTCCTTTGGGACCCACAGAGACCCAGTACTTC

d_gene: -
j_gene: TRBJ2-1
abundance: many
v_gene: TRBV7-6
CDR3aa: CASSLMKGNEQFF
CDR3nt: TGTGCCAGCAGCTTAATGAAAGGTAATGAGCAGTTCTTC

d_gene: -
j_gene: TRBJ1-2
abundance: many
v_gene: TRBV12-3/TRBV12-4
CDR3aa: CASRPDPSGGYTF
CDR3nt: TGTGCCAGCAGGCCTGACCCCTCGGGTGGCTACACCTTC

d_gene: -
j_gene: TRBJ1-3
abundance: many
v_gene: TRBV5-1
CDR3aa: CASSLDRQNTIYF
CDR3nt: TGCGCCAGCAGCTTGGACAGGCAAAACACCATATATTTT

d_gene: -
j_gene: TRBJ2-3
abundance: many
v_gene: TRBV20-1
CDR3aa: CSARTHRVSTDTQYF
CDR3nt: TGCAGTGCTAGAACGCACAGGGTGTCGACAGATACGCAGTATTTT

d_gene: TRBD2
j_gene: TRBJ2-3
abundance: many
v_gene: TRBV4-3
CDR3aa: CASSQDTSGRLTQYF
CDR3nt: TGCGCCAGCAGCCAAGATACTAGCGGGAGGTTGACGCAGTATTTT

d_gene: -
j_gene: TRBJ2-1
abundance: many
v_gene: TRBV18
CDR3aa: CASSPGPGAFNEQFF
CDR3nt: TGTGCCAGCTCACCAGGGCCGGGGGCTTTCAATGAGCAGTTCTTC

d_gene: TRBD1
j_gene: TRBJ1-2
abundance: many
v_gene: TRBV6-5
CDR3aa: CASSYPGQQSSYTF
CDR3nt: TGTGCCAGCAGTTACCCGGGACAGCAGTCGAGCTACACCTTC

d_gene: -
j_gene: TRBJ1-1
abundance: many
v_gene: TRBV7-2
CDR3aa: CASSLPGDLNTEAFF
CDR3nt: TGTGCCAGCAGCTTGCCAGGAGACCTGAACACTGAAGCTTTCTTT

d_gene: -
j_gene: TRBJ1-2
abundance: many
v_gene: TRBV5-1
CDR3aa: CASSLDGTGYTF
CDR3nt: TGCGCCAGCAGCTTGGACGGAACGGGCTACACCTTC

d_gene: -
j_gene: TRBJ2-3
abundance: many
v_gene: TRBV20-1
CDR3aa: CSARGVSTDTQYF
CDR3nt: TGCAGTGCTAGGGGGGTTAGCACAGATACGCAGTATTTT

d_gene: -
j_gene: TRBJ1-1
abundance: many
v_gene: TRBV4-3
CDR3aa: CASSQDKGDGEAFF
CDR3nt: TGCGCCAGCAGCCAAGATAAAGGGGACGGTGAAGCTTTCTTT

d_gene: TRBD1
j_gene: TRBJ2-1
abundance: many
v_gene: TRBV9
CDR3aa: CASSARDRVDNEQFF
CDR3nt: TGTGCCAGCAGCGCGCGGGACAGGGTTGACAATGAGCAGTTCTTC

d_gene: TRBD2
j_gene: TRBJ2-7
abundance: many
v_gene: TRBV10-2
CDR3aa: CASSEETSGTYEQYF
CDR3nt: TGCGCCAGCAGTGAGGAGACTAGCGGAACCTACGAGCAGTACTTC

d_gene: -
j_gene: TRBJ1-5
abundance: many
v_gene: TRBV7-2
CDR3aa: CASSLDVGGNQPQHF
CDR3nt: TGTGCCAGCAGCTTAGATGTGGGGGGCAATCAGCCCCAGCATTTT

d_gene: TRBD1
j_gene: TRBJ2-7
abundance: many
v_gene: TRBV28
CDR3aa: CASLSLGQQVEQYF
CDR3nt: TGTGCCAGCTTAAGCTTGGGACAGCAAGTCGAGCAGTACTTC

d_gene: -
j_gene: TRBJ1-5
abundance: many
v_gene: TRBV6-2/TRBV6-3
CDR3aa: CAGGFNQPQHF
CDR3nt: TGTGCAGGGGGATTCAATCAGCCCCAGCATTTT

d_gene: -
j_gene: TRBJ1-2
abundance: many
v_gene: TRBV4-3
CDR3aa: CASSQNPGAGNYGYTF
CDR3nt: TGCGCCAGCAGCCAAAACCCCGGTGCCGGGAACTATGGCTACACCTTC

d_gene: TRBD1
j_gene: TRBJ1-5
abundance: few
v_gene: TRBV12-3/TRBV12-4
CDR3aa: CASSPDRAARGNQPQHF
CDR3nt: TGTGCCAGCAGTCCCGACAGGGCGGCCCGGGGCAATCAGCCCCAGCATTTT

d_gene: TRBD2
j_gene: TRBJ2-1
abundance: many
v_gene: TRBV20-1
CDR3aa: CSARDGAGVNEQFF
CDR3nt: TGCAGTGCTAGAGACGGAGCGGGAGTTAATGAGCAGTTCTTC

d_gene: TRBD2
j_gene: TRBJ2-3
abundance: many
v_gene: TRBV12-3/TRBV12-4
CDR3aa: CASSLGSSGRTDTQYF
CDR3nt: TGTGCCAGCAGTTTAGGGTCTAGCGGACGCACAGATACGCAGTATTTT

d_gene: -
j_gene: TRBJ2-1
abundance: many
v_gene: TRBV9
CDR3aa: CASSVAPNPYNEQFF
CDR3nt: TGTGCCAGCAGCGTAGCCCCTAACCCATACAATGAGCAGTTCTTC

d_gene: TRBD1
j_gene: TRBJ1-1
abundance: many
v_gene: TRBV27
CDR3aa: CASSPLAVTGNLLTFF
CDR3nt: TGTGCCAGCAGCCCCCTTGCGGTGACAGGGAATCTTCTAACTTTCTTT

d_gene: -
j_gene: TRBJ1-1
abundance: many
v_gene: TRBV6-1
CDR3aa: CASSEGGWAEAFF
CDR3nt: TGTGCCAGCAGTGAAGGGGGTTGGGCTGAAGCTTTCTTT

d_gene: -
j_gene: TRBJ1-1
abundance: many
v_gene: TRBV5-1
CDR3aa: CASSLDIVNTEAFF
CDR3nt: TGCGCCAGCAGCTTGGACATAGTGAACACTGAAGCTTTCTTT